The clone carrying this T cell receptor (beta chain) was seen a handful of times. These data come from a study of cytomegalovirus exposure and HLA in healthy donors. Here immunoSEQ multiplex PCR was the method, and the copy in TCRdb shows in-frame clones only, minus some. Of about 120,000 clones listed, roughly 88% are singletons. Between the trimmed V and J ends, which lost 2 bases and 7 bases, there was a span of 8 bases. The V gene's germline CDR1 is MGHDK and CDR2 SYGVNS. CDR3 length equals 12 residues. This clonotype was obtained from a man between 18 and 35 years old in good health and CMV-seronegative. The sample was PBMCs. The chain couples TRBV25-1 to TRBJ1-2; weak D call: TRBD1 (6 bases). CDR3 protein: CASSETGSGYTF. CDR3 DNA sequence: TGTGCCAGCAGTGAAACAGGGTCTGGCTACACCTTC.